These 4 T cell receptor beta chains share one sample of origin, sequenced in a study of T-cell memory formation after mild COVID-19. TCRdb processed the 5' RACE reads anew with MiXCR; each CDR3 protein has one entry. The repertoire consists of 380,000 or so distinct CDR3 sequences, with roughly an eighth occurring once and the leading ten covering approximately 22%. Specimen: PBMCs or a T cell subset sorted from them (not recorded which). The source is a man aged 18 to 29 who had mild COVID-19 (a few samples of this study predate the infection). Cell type and time point are not known.

V usage is TRBV7-2 and J usage is TRBJ2-7; 13 bases line up with TRBD2. The junction had 9 bases not matched to a gene; V was cut back by 5 bases and J by 2 bases. The CDR3 spans 17 residues. Germline loops: CDR1 SGHTA, CDR2 FQGNSA. CDR3 sequence: CASSPSQTSGGPYEQYV. CDR3 in DNA: TGTGCCAGCAGCCCATCCCAGACTAGCGGGGGGCCCTACGAGCAGTACGTC.

Only a few counts were recorded for this clonotype. The V call is TRBV12-3 or TRBV12-4, the J call TRBJ1-2, with 8 nucleotides matching TRBD1. The CDR3 runs to 15 residues. Losses at the gene ends were 5 bases for V and 2 bases for J; bases not matched to a gene: 7. The CDR3 protein is CASSVGQGLNYGYTF. The CDR3 bases are TGTGCCAGCAGTGTTGGACAGGGACTCAACTATGGCTACACCTTC.

This sequence joins TRBV7-2 and TRBJ2-2, with D hard to call. The CDR3 is 15 residues long. V gave up 2 bases and J gave up 4 bases, with 11 bases separating them. Germline V gene lookup returns CDR1 SGHTA and CDR2 FQGNSA. The CDR3 reads CASSLPGRSTGELFF. The CDR3 nucleotides are TGTGCCAGCAGCTTACCGGGTAGGAGCACCGGGGAGCTGTTTTTT.

This clonotype was counted only a few times. The V and J genes are TRBV7-2 and TRBJ2-5; D is possibly TRBD2 (5 bases). Per the germline V gene, CDR1 is SGHTA and CDR2 is FQGNSA. The CDR3 is 13 amino acids. Trimming shortened V by 5 bases and J by 4 bases, and 11 bases separated the two germline ends. The chain's CDR3 is CASSQWAGETQYF. The CDR3 region has the DNA TGTGCCAGCAGCCAATGGGCGGGAGAGACCCAGTACTTC.